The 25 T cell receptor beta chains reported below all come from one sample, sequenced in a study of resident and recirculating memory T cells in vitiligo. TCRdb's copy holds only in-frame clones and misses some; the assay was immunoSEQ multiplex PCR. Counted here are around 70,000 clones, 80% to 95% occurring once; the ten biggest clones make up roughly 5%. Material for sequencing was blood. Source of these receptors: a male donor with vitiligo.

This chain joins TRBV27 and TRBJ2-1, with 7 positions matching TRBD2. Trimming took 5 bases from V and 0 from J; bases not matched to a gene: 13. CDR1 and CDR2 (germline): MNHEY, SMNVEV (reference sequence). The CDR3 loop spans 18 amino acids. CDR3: CASSPLTSVGGSYNEQFF. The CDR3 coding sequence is TGTGCCAGCAGTCCCCTCACTAGCGTGGGTGGCTCCTACAATGAGCAGTTCTTC.

The DNA for the CDR3 is TGTGCCAGCAGTGAACAGGGTAGCACAGATACGCAGTATTTT. As protein: CASSEQGSTDTQYF. This sequence joins TRBV6-4 and TRBJ2-3; weak D call: TRBD1 (6 bases). The germline gives CDR1 MRHNA, CDR2 SNTAGT. The CDR3 runs 14 residues. Trimming pared 3 bases from V and 0 bases from J, leaving 7 bases between.

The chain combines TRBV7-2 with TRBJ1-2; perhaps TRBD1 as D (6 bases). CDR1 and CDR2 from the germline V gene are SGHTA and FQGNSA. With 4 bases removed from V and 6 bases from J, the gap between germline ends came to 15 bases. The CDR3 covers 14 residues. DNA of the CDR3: TGTGCCAGCAGCTCCCTACGACAGGCCCATGGCTACACCTTC. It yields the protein CASSSLRQAHGYTF.

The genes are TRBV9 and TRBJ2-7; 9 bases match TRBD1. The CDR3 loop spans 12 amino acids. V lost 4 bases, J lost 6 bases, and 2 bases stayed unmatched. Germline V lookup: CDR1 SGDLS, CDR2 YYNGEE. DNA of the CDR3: TGTGCCAGCAGCCGGACAGGGGCCGAGCAGTACTTC. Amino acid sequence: CASSRTGAEQYF.

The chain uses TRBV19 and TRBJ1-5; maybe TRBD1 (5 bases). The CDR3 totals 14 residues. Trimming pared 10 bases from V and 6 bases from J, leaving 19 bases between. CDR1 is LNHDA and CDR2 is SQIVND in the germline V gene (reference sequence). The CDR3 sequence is CATGMGTRGQPQHF. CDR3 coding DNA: TGTGCCACCGGGATGGGGACTCGGGGTCAGCCCCAGCATTTT.

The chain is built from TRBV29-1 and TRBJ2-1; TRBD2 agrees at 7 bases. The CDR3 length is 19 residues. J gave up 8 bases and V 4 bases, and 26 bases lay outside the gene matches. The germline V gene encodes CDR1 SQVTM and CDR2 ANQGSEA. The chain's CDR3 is CSVVNLGHGIRRTRDEQFF. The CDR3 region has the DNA TGCAGCGTTGTAAACCTTGGACACGGGATAAGGCGGACTAGGGATGAGCAGTTCTTC.

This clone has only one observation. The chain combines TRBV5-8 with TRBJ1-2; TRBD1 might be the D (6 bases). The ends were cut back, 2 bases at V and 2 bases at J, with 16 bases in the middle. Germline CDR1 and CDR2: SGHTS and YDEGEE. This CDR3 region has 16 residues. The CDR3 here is CASSFRIGQGNYGYTF. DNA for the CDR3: TGTGCCAGCAGCTTTCGGATTGGGCAGGGGAACTATGGCTACACCTTC.

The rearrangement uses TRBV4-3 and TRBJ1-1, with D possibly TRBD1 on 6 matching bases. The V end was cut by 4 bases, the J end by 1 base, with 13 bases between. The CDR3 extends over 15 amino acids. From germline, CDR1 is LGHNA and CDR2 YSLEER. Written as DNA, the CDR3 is TGCGCCAGCAGCCGGCTAGAGGGACAGAACACTGAAGCTTTCTTT. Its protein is CASSRLEGQNTEAFF.

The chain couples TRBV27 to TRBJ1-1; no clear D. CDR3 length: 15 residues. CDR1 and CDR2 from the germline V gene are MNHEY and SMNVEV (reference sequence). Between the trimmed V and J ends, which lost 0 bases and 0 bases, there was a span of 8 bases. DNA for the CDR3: TGTGCCAGCAGTTTATCTTTCGGAGTGAACACTGAAGCTTTCTTT. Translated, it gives CASSLSFGVNTEAFF.

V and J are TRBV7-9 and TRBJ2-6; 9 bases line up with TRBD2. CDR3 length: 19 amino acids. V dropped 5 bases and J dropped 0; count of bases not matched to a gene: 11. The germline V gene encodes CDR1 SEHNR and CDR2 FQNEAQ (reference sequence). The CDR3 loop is CASSPSQRGVLSGANVLTF. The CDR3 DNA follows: TGTGCCAGCAGCCCCTCCCAGCGGGGGGTTCTCTCTGGGGCCAACGTCCTGACTTTC.

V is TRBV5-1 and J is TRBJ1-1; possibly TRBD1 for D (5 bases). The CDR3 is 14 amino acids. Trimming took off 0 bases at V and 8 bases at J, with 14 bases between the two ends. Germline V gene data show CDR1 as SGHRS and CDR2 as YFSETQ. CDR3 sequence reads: CASSLVSGIGEAFF. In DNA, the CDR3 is TGCGCCAGCAGCTTGGTATCAGGGATCGGCGAAGCTTTCTTT.

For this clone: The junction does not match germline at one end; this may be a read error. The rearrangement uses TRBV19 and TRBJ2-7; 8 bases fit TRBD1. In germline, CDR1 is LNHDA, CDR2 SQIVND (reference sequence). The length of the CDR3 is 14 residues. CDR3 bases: TGTGCCAGTAGTCAAACCGGGACAGGATACGGGCAGTACTTC. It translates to CASSQTGTGYGQYF. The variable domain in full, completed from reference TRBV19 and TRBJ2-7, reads DGGITQSPKYLFRKEGQNVTLSCEQNLNHDAMYWYRQDPGQGLRLIYYSQIVNDFQKGDIAEGYSVSREKKESFPLTVTSAQKNPTAFYLCASSQTGTGYGQYFGPGTRLTVT.

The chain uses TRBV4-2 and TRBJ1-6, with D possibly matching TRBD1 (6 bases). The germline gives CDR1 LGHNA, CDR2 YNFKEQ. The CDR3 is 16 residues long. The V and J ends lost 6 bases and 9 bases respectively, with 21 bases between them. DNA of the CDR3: TGTGCCAGCAGTGAAAGGGGGACGGGACCAGGTTCACCCCTCCACTTT. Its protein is CASSERGTGPGSPLHF.

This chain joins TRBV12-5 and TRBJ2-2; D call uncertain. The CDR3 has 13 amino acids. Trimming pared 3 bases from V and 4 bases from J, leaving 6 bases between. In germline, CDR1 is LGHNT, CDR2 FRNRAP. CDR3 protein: CASGLVSTGELFF. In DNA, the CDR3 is TGTGCTAGTGGTTTAGTCAGCACCGGGGAGCTGTTTTTT.

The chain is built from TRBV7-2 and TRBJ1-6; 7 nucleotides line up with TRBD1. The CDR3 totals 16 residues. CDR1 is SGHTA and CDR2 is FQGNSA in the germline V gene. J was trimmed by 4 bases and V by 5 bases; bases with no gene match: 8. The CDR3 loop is CASSPLWGQYNSPLHF. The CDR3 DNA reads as TGTGCCAGCAGCCCCCTTTGGGGACAGTATAATTCACCCCTCCACTTT.

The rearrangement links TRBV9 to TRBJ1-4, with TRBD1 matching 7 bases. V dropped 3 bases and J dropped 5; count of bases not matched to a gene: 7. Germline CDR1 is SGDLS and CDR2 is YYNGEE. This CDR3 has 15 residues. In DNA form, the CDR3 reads TGTGCCAGCAGCGCCTACGGGACAGCAAATGAAAAACTGTTTTTT. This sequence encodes CASSAYGTANEKLFF. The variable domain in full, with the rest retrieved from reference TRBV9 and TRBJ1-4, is DSGVTQTPKHLITATGQRVTLRCSPRSGDLSVYWYQQSLDQGLQFLIQYYNGEERAKGNILERFSAQQFPDLHSELNLSSLELGDSALYFCASSAYGTANEKLFFGSGTQLSVL.

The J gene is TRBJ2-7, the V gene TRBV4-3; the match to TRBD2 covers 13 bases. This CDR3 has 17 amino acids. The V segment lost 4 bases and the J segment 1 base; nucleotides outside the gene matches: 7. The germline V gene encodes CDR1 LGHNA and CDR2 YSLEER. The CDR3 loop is CASSLGTSGAQSYEQYF. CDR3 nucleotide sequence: TGCGCCAGCAGCCTCGGGACTAGCGGGGCTCAATCCTACGAGCAGTACTTC.

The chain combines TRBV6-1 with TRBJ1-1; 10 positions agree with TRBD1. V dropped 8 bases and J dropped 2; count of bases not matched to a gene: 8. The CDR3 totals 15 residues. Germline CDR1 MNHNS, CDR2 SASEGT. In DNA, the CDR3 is TGTGCCAGCCTCGGGACAGGGGCTGTAAACACTGAAGCTTTCTTT. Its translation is CASLGTGAVNTEAFF.

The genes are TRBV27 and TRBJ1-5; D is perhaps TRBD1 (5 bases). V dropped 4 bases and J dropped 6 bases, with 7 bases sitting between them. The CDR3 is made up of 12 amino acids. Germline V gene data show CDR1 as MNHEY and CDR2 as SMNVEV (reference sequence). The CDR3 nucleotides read TGTGCCAGCAGTTCTAGGGGTCAGCCCCAGCATTTT. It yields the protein CASSSRGQPQHF.

In DNA, the CDR3 is TGTGCCAGCAGCCCCCGCGCCCAAGAGACCCAGTACTTC. Translation gives CASSPRAQETQYF. The rearrangement links TRBV5-8 to TRBJ2-5; D not resolved. The CDR3 has 13 residues. Trimming shortened V by 4 bases and J by 1 base, and 8 bases separated the two germline ends. The germline V gene encodes CDR1 SGHTS and CDR2 YDEGEE.

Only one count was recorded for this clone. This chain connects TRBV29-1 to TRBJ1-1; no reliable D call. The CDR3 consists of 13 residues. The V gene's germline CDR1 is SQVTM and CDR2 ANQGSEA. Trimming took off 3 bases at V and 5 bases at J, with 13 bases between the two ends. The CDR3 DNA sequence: TGCAGCGTTGACGAGGGTTTGGGGACTGAAGCTTTCTTT. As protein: CSVDEGLGTEAFF.

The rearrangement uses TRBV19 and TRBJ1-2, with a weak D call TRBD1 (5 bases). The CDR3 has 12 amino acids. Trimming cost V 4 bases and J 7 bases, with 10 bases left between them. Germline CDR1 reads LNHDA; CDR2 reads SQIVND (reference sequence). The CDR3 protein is CASSTGSSGYTF. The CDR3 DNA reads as TGTGCCAGTAGTACAGGGTCTTCTGGCTACACCTTC.

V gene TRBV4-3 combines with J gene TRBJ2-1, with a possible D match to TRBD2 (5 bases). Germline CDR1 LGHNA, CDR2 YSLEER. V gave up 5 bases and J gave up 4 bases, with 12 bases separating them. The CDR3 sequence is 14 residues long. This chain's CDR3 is CASSGSFLYNEQFF. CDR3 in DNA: TGCGCCAGCAGCGGGAGCTTTCTATACAATGAGCAGTTCTTC.

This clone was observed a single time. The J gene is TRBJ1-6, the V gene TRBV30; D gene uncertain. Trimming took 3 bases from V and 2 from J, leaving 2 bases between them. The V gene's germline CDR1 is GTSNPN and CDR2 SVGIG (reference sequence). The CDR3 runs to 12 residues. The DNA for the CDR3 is TGTGCCTGGAGCGCCTATAATTCACCCCTCCACTTT. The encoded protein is CAWSAYNSPLHF.

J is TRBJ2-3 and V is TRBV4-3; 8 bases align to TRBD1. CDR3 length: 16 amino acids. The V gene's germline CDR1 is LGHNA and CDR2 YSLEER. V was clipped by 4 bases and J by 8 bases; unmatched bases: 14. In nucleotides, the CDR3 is TGCGCCAGCAGCCCGAGGACAGGGAAAGGTTTAGGTACGCAGTATTTT. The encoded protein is CASSPRTGKGLGTQYF.